The 29 T cell receptor beta chains listed next were all sequenced from one sample in a study of blood T cells in healthy people across ages. Using a J-beta primer mix together with a sample-barcoded 5' primer, a second PCR was run for roughly 6 to 12 cycles. One entry per CDR3 protein results from TCRdb running MiXCR on the 5' RACE reads. The sample lists 1.8 million or so distinct CDR3 sequences, 35% to 50% occurring once. The sequenced material came from blood. The receptors were gathered from a human donor in good health.

V usage is TRBV12-3 or TRBV12-4 and J usage is TRBJ2-3; D is possibly TRBD2 (7 bases). V was cut by 5 bases and J by 2 bases, with 20 bases left in between. The CDR3 spans 17 residues. The CDR3 here is CASSPLIRGAFTDTQYF. The CDR3 bases are TGTGCCAGCAGTCCCCTGATCCGGGGGGCTTTCACAGATACGCAGTATTTT.

J is TRBJ1-2 and V is TRBV7-2; D is perhaps TRBD1 (6 bases). From germline, CDR1 is SGHTA and CDR2 FQGNSA. Trimming took off 8 bases at V and 4 bases at J, with 14 bases between the two ends. The CDR3 loop spans 13 amino acids. This CDR3 is CASATGQSYGYTF. CDR3 coding DNA: TGTGCCAGCGCTACCGGACAGTCCTATGGCTACACCTTC.

In the case of this clonotype: One junction end does not reproduce the germline sequence, and a read error may be involved. V usage is TRBV15 and J usage is TRBJ1-1; D gene ambiguous. The CDR3 has 11 residues. CDR1 and CDR2 (germline): LNHNV, YYDKDF (reference sequence). CDR3 nucleotides: TGTGCCACAAGCAAGGGTACTGAAGCTTTCTTT. Protein: CATSKGTEAFF.

In its sample, this clonotype was seen a few times. Mismatch with germline at one junction end may stem from a read error. The chain is built from TRBV29-1 and TRBJ1-2; D is possibly TRBD1 (6 bases). In germline, CDR1 is SQVTM, CDR2 ANQGSEA. This CDR3 has 15 residues. CDR3 sequence: CSVEATGKGGYGYTF. The CDR3 nucleotides read TGCAGCGTAGAAGCGACAGGAAAGGGGGGCTATGGCTACACCTTC.

This clonotype has just one count. This may be a read error, as it is one base from a much larger clone. This chain uses TRBV5-1 with TRBJ2-1; TRBD1 matches 10 bases. This CDR3 is built from 15 residues. Germline V lookup: CDR1 SGHRS, CDR2 YFSETQ. The CDR3 loop is CTSSPGQGGGNEQFF. As DNA, the CDR3 is TGCACCAGCAGCCCCGGACAGGGGGGTGGTAATGAGCAGTTCTTC.

The chain links TRBV10-3 to TRBJ1-1; D not resolved. V was trimmed by 3 bases and J by 1 base, leaving 6 bases between them. The CDR3 spans 13 residues. Germline CDR1 is ENHRY and CDR2 is SYGVKD. This CDR3 reads CAISDAKNTEAFF. CDR3 nucleotide sequence: TGTGCCATCAGTGATGCCAAGAACACTGAAGCTTTCTTT.

This clonotype was observed a handful of times. CDR3 region: CASSQEPPDRSLILPQHF. As DNA, the CDR3 is TGCGCCAGCAGCCAAGAACCCCCGGACAGGTCATTAATCTTGCCCCAGCATTTT. The chain recombines TRBV4-3 with TRBJ1-5; 7 bases match TRBD1. Per germline, CDR1 LGHNA and CDR2 YSLEER. The length of the CDR3 is 18 residues. The V segment lost 0 bases and the J segment 9 bases; nucleotides outside the gene matches: 17.

The V gene is TRBV5-1, the J gene TRBJ2-3; weak D call: TRBD2 (6 bases). The CDR3 contains 17 residues. Per germline, CDR1 SGHRS and CDR2 YFSETQ. V was shortened by 0 bases and J by 0 bases, with 14 bases between the two germline ends. The chain's CDR3 is CASSLAVSGLSTDTQYF. For the CDR3, the DNA is TGCGCCAGCAGCTTGGCCGTCTCGGGACTTAGCACAGATACGCAGTATTTT.

This clonotype came up a few times. This rearrangement joins TRBV13 to TRBJ2-3; D assignment may be TRBD1 or TRBD2 (5 bases each). CDR3 length equals 15 residues. CDR1 is PRHDT, CDR2 FYEKMQ, per germline (reference sequence). V was trimmed by 0 bases and J by 11 bases, leaving 18 bases between them. In DNA, the CDR3 is TGTGCCAGCAGCTTAGGGATTGGGACCTCTATCGAGCAGTATTTT. Translation: CASSLGIGTSIEQYF.

This clonotype was seen a few times. The chain recombines TRBV5-1 with TRBJ2-5, with 14 bases fitting TRBD2. The ends lost 3 bases at V and 0 bases at J; junction bases unmatched: 7. The CDR3 has 18 amino acids. The germline gives CDR1 SGHRS, CDR2 YFSETQ. CDR3 sequence reads: CASSSGLAGGGDQETQYF. DNA for the CDR3: TGCGCCAGCAGCTCCGGACTAGCGGGGGGTGGCGACCAAGAGACCCAGTACTTC. Full variable domain (missing parts from reference TRBV5-1 and TRBJ2-5): KAGVTQTPRYLIKTRGQQVTLSCSPISGHRSVSWYQQTPGQGLQFLFEYFSETQRNKGNFPGRFSGRQFSNSRSEMNVSTLELGDSALYLCASSSGLAGGGDQETQYFGPGTRLLVL.

This clonotype is a singleton in its sample. This chain uses TRBV28 with TRBJ2-1, with D perhaps matching TRBD2 (6 bases). The CDR3 totals 17 residues. The ends were cut back, 7 bases at V and 10 bases at J, with 29 bases in the middle. The germline V gene encodes CDR1 MDHEN and CDR2 SYDVKM. DNA of the CDR3: TGTGCCAGCACCCTAGAATTTGACGGGGGATATTCCTACGAGCAGTTCTTC. It yields the protein CASTLEFDGGYSYEQFF.

The chain couples TRBV7-2 to TRBJ2-5; TRBD2 aligns across 12 bases. Looked up from germline, CDR1 is SGHTA and CDR2 is FQGNSA. This CDR3 region has 15 residues. V trimming: 4 bases; J trimming: 7 bases; junction bases outside the gene matches: 7. The CDR3 region is CASSSASGGVGTQYF. The CDR3 DNA follows: TGTGCCAGCAGCTCAGCTAGCGGGGGGGTTGGGACCCAGTACTTC.

The chain recombines TRBV12-3 or TRBV12-4 with TRBJ2-1, with 10 bases lining up with TRBD2. V lost 6 bases and J lost 2; bases outside the gene matches: 13. The CDR3 length is 18 residues. The CDR3 nucleotides are TGTGCCAGCAGCCCGACGTGGGCAGCGGGGGGGCCCTACAATGAGCAGTTCTTC. Amino acids: CASSPTWAAGGPYNEQFF.

The table lists this clonotype with a few counts. V usage is TRBV20-1 and J usage is TRBJ1-2; no reliable D call. This CDR3 has 13 amino acids. Looked up from germline, CDR1 is DFQATT and CDR2 is SNEGSKA (reference sequence). The V gene lost 3 bases and the J gene lost 4 bases, with 12 bases spanning the gap. The DNA of the CDR3 is TGCAGTGCTAGTCTGCAGGAACTCTATGGCTACACCTTC. Protein product: CSASLQELYGYTF.

The J gene is TRBJ1-2, the V gene TRBV3-1; the D gene is possibly TRBD1 (5 bases). The V and J ends lost 3 bases and 8 bases respectively, with 19 bases between them. Per the germline V gene, CDR1 is LGHDT and CDR2 is YNNKEL (reference sequence). The CDR3 consists of 15 residues. The CDR3 DNA follows: TGTGCCAGCAGCCAGGGGCTTCTTAGCACTAGCGGCTACACCTTC. It yields the protein CASSQGLLSTSGYTF. The complete variable domain, with remaining parts taken from reference TRBV3-1 and TRBJ1-2, reads DTAVSQTPKYLVTQMGNDKSIKCEQNLGHDTMYWYKQDSKKFLKIMFSYNNKELIINETVPNRFSPKSPDKAHLNLHINSLELGDSAVYFCASSQGLLSTSGYTFGSGTRLTVV.

The V gene is TRBV20-1, the J gene TRBJ2-1; 9 bases are a match to TRBD2. The CDR3 has 15 amino acids. Germline V gene sequence: CDR1 DFQATT, CDR2 SNEGSKA (reference sequence). After removal of 0 bases from V and 7 bases from J, the junction contained 7 bases not matched to a gene. The CDR3 here is CSARDVAGGLNEQFF. CDR3 nucleotides: TGCAGTGCTAGAGATGTGGCGGGGGGGCTTAATGAGCAGTTCTTC.

The sample holds a few counts of this clonotype. This CDR3 is CASRFIAGGRVDTQYF. Here the CDR3 DNA reads TGTGCCAGCAGATTTATAGCGGGGGGGCGGGTAGATACGCAGTATTTT. V and J are TRBV7-2 and TRBJ2-3, with TRBD2 matching 11 bases. The length of the CDR3 is 16 residues. CDR1 and CDR2 (germline): SGHTA, FQGNSA. V shed 6 bases and J 5 bases; nucleotides not matched to a gene: 10.

The rearrangement joins TRBV7-9 to TRBJ1-2; no firm D call. V lost 5 bases, J lost 5 bases, and 15 bases lay in between. The CDR3 length is 14 residues. From germline, CDR1 is SEHNR and CDR2 FQNEAQ (reference sequence). CDR3 sequence reads: CASSPGGVGYGYTF. CDR3 DNA sequence: TGTGCCAGCAGCCCGGGCGGGGTCGGATATGGCTACACCTTC.

For the CDR3, the DNA is TGTGCCAGCAGTACTCCTCCTCCTGCCTACGAGCAGTACTTC. The encoded protein is CASSTPPPAYEQYF. The genes are TRBV28 and TRBJ2-7, with D unresolved. Looked up from germline, CDR1 is MDHEN and CDR2 is SYDVKM. This CDR3 spans 14 amino acids. V was trimmed by 5 bases and J by 2 bases, leaving 13 bases between them.

V usage is TRBV5-6 and J usage is TRBJ2-3; 12 bases match TRBD1. The CDR3 totals 17 residues. V trimming: 4 bases; J trimming: 4 bases; junction bases outside the gene matches: 10. CDR1 SGHDT and CDR2 YYEEEE come from the germline V gene. The CDR3 region is CASSIPTGTGGADTQYF. The CDR3 coding sequence is TGTGCCAGCAGCATCCCTACCGGGACAGGGGGCGCAGATACGCAGTATTTT.

A note on this clonotype: An end of the junction differs from the germline gene, which may be a read error. J is TRBJ2-1 and V is TRBV12-3 or TRBV12-4, with TRBD2 as a possible D gene (6 bases). This CDR3 has 18 amino acids. The CDR3 DNA reads TGTGCCAGCAGCACTTCTAAACGGGGGTTAAGTCCCTACGATGAGCAGTTCTTC. Protein product: CASSTSKRGLSPYDEQFF.

Only a few counts were recorded for this clonotype. This chain joins TRBV5-1 and TRBJ2-5; the match to TRBD2 covers 12 bases. V was clipped by 5 bases and J by 2 bases; unmatched bases: 1. The CDR3 runs 14 residues. The germline CDR1 and CDR2 sequences are SGHRS and YFSETQ. CDR3 coding DNA: TGCGCCAGCAGGACTAGCGGGGGACAAGAGACCCAGTACTTC. Its protein product is CASRTSGGQETQYF. The full variable domain, its missing parts supplied by reference TRBV5-1 and TRBJ2-5, is KAGVTQTPRYLIKTRGQQVTLSCSPISGHRSVSWYQQTPGQGLQFLFEYFSETQRNKGNFPGRFSGRQFSNSRSEMNVSTLELGDSALYLCASRTSGGQETQYFGPGTRLLVL.

The chain links TRBV6-2 or TRBV6-3 to TRBJ2-3; a weak D match, TRBD2 (6 bases). The CDR3 spans 15 residues. Per germline, CDR1 MNHEY and CDR2 SVGEGT. V lost 4 bases and J lost 0, with 11 bases in between. The CDR3 loop reads CASSCDRGSTDTQYF. The CDR3 DNA reads TGTGCCAGCAGTTGCGATCGGGGGAGCACAGATACGCAGTATTTT.

This clonotype has a handful of counts. This chain links TRBV28 with TRBJ2-5; a possible D gene is TRBD2 (7 bases). The CDR3 contains 14 residues. Germline V gene data show CDR1 as MDHEN and CDR2 as SYDVKM. V was cut by 7 bases and J by 6 bases, with 18 bases left in between. CDR3 amino acids: CASIMSQGLKTQYF. The CDR3 region has the DNA TGTGCCAGCATTATGTCACAGGGACTAAAGACCCAGTACTTC.

The CDR3: CASSQRGLGENTEAFF. The CDR3 DNA sequence: TGTGCCAGCAGCCAAAGGGGGCTGGGGGAGAACACTGAAGCTTTCTTT. The chain is built from TRBV4-2 and TRBJ1-1; 7 bases map to TRBD1. Per the germline V gene, CDR1 is LGHNA and CDR2 is YNFKEQ. After removal of 2 bases from V and 1 base from J, the junction contained 7 bases not matched to a gene. This CDR3 is built from 16 residues.

This clonotype was found once. This chain connects TRBV11-2 to TRBJ2-1; a weak D match, TRBD1 (5 bases). Germline V CDR1 and CDR2: SGHAT, FQNNGV. Trimming took 1 base from V and 8 from J, leaving 12 bases between them. The CDR3 loop spans 14 amino acids. CDR3 nucleotide sequence: TGTGCCAGCAGCTTAGCCAGGGTGATGGATGAGCAGTTCTTC. Translated, it gives CASSLARVMDEQFF.

This chain joins TRBV10-3 and TRBJ1-1; D not certain. CDR3 length equals 17 residues. Trimming took off 4 bases at V and 1 base at J, with 19 bases between the two ends. Germline CDR1 reads ENHRY; CDR2 reads SYGVKD. The CDR3 spells CAISVLSIGWGNTEAFF. Here the CDR3 DNA reads TGTGCCATCAGTGTTTTGAGTATTGGGTGGGGGAACACTGAAGCTTTCTTT.

This clonotype was seen more than once but under ten times. The chain carries TRBV20-1 and TRBJ2-1; maybe TRBD2 (7 bases). V was trimmed by 2 bases and J by 2 bases, leaving 10 bases between them. CDR3 size: 14 residues. Germline V gives CDR1 DFQATT, CDR2 SNEGSKA (reference sequence). The CDR3 is CSARLGGPYNEQFF. DNA for the CDR3: TGCAGTGCTAGACTGGGGGGGCCCTACAATGAGCAGTTCTTC.

The gene calls are TRBV2 and TRBJ2-7; D uncertain. The CDR3 covers 13 residues. Germline V lookup: CDR1 SNHLY, CDR2 FYNNEI. Between the trimmed V and J ends, which lost 2 bases and 5 bases, there was a span of 10 bases. The CDR3 region is CASSERVSNEQYF. The CDR3, as DNA: TGTGCCAGCAGTGAAAGGGTCTCTAACGAGCAGTACTTC.